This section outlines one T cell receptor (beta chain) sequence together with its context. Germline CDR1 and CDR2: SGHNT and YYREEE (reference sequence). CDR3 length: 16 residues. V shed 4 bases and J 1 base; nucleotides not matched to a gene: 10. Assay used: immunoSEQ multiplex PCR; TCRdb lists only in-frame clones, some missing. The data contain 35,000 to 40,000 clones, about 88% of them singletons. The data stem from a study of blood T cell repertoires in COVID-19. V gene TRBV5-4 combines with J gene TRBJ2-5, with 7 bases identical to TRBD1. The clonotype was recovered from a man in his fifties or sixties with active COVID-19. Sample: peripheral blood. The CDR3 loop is CASSAAGGVIQETQYF. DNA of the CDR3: TGTGCCAGCAGCGCGGCAGGGGGTGTTATCCAAGAGACCCAGTACTTC.